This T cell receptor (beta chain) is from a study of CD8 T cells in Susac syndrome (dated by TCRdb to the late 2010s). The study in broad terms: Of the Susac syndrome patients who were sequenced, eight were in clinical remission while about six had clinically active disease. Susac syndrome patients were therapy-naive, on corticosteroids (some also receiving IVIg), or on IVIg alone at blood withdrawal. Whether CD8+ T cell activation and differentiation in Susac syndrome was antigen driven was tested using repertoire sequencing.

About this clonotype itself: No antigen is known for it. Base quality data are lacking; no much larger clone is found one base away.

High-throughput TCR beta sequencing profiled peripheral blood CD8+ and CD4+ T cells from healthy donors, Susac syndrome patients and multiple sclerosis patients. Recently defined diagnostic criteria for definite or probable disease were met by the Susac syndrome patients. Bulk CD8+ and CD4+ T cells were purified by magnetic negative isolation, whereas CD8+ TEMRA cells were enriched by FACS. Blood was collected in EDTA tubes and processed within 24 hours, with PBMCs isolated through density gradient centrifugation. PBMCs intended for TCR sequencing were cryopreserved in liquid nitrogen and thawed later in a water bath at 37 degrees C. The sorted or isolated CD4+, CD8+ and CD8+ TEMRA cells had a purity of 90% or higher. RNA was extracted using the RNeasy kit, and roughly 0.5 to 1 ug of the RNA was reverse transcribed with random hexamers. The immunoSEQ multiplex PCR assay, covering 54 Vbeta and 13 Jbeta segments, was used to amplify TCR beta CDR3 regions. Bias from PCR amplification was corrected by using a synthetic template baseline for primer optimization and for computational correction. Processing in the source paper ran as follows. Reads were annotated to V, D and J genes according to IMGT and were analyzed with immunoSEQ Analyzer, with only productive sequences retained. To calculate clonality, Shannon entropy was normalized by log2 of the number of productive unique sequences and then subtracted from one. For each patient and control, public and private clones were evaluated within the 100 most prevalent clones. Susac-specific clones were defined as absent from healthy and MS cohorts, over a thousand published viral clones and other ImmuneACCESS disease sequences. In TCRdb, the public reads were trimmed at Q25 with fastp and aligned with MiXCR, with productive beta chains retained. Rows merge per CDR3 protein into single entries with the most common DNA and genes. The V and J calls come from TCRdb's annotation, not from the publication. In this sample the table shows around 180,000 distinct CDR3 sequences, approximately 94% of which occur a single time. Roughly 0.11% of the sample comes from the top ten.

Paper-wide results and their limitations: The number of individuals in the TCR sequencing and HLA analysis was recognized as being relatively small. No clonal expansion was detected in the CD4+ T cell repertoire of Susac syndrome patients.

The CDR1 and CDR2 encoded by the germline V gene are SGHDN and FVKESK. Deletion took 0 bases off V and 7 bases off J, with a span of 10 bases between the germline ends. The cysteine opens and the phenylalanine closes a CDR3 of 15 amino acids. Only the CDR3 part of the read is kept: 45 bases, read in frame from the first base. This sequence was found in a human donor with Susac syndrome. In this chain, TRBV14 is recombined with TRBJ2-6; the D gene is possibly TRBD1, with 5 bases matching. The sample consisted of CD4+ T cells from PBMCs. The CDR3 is CASSQDIQGANVLTF. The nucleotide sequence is TGTGCCAGCAGCCAAGATATTCAGGGTGCCAACGTCCTGACTTTC.